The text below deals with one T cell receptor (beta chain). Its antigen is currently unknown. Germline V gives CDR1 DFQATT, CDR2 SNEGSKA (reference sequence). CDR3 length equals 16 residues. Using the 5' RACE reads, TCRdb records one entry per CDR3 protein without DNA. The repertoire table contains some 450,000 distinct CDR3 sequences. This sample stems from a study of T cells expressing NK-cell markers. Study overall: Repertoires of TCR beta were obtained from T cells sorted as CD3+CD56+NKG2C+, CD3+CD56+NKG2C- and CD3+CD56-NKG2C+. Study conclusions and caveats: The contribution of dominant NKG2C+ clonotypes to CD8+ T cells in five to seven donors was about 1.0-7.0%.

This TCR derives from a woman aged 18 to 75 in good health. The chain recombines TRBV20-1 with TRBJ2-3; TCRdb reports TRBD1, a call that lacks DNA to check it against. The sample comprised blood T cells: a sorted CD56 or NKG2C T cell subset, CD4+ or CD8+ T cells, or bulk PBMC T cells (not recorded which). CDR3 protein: CSATQLRGGAGDTQYF.